This record covers a single T cell receptor (beta chain). In germline, CDR1 is LGHNT, CDR2 FRNRAP. Trimming cost V 0 bases and J 4 bases, with 13 bases left between them. There are 15 residues in the CDR3. Data came from immunoSEQ multiplex PCR; TCRdb stores just in-frame clones and leaves some out. In the table there are 20,000 or so clones, around 90% of which are singletons. These data belong to a study of graft-versus-host responses after intestinal transplantation. Study summary: Each recipient received anti-thymocyte globulin induction, then tacrolimus and steroids for around three years.

The gene calls are TRBV12-5 and TRBJ2-7; D gene unclear. Material: PBMCs, obtained roughly 390 days after transplant. This TCR was recovered from a human patient who received an intestinal transplant, so some T cells may come from the graft donor. The CDR3 region has the DNA TGTGCTAGTGGTTTGGTGCTACATTGGGGTTACGAGCAGTACTTC. Translating it yields CASGLVLHWGYEQYF.